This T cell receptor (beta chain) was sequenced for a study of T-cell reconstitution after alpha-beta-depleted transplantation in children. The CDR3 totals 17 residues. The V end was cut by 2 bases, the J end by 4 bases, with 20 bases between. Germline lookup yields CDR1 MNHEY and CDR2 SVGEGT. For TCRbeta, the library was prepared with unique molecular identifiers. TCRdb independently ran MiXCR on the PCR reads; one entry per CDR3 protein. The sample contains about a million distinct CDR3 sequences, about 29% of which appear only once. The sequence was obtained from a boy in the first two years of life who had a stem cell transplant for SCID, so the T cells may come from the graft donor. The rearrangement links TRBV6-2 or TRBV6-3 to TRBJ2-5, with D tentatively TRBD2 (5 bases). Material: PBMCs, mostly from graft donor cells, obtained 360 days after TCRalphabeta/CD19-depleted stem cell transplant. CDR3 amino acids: CASSYRSRRGSGETQYF. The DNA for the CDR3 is TGTGCCAGCAGTTACCGTTCGCGGAGAGGGTCGGGAGAGACCCAGTACTTC.